This TCR beta chain was identified in a study of human T cells and chemical hapten exposure. The overall study: Patch tests put 0.01% DPC on the upper back, read at 6 days.

Comments on this clonotype: Antigen: not known.

Time point meaning: patch test 1, 2 weeks after DPC sensitization. Specified treatment: therapeutic diphenylcyclopropenone sensitization with weekly scalp DPC. The CDR3 is 13 residues long. Trimming cost V 4 bases and J 2 bases, with 10 bases left between them. In germline, CDR1 is SGHTS, CDR2 YDEGEE. The library labeled individual cDNA molecules by adding unique molecular identifiers to them. TCRdb redid the calling of the RACE reads with MiXCR, one entry per CDR3 protein. The sample lists around 74,000 distinct CDR3 sequences, about 32% occurring once. Study conclusions and caveats: Counts of TCRs above 1 in 1000 frequency stayed unchanged with DPC sensitization.

This sample comprised whole blood, obtained in connection with sensitization to the hapten diphenylcyclopropenone (DPC). The gene calls are TRBV5-8 and TRBJ2-7, with D uncertain. This TCR was sampled from a man aged 40-50 years with alopecia areata. Some clones in this sample may be carry-over from other donors' samples. The CDR3 nucleotides are TGTGCCAGCAGCCTCGACTCGGCCTACGAGCAGTACTTC. This translates into CASSLDSAYEQYF.